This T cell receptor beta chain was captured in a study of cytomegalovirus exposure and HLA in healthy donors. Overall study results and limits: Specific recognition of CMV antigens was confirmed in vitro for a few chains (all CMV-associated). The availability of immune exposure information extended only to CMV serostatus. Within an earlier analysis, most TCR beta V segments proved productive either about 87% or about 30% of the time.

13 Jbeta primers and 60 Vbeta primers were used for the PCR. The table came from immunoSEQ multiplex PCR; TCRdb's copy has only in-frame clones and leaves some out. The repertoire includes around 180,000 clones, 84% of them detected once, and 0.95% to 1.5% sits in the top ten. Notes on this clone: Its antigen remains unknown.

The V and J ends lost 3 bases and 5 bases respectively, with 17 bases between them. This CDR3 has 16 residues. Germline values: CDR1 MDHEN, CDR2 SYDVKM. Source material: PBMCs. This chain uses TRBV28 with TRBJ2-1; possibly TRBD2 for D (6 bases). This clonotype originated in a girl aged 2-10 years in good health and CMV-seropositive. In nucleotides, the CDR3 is TGTGCCAGCAGTTTCGCCCCCGGGACTGGCAACAATGAGCAGTTCTTC. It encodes CASSFAPGTGNNEQFF.